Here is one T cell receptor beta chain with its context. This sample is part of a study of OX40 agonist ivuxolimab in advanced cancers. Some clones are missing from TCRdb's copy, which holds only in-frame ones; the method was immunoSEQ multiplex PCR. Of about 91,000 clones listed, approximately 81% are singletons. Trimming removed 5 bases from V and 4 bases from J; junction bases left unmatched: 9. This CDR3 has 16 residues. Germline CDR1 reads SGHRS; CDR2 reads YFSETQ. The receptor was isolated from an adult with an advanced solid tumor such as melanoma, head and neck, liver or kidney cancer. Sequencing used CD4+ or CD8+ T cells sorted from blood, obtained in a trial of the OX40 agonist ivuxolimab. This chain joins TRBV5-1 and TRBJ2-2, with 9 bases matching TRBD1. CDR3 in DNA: TGCGCCAGCAGACGTACAGGGGGCCCGGCCACCGGGGAGCTGTTTTTT. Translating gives CASRRTGGPATGELFF.